This T cell receptor (beta chain) was obtained from a study of T cells in localized non-small cell lung cancer. General observations from the study: Uninvolved adjacent lung, not tumor, had the highest T cell clonality. Since sequencing was restricted to only one region of the tumor, intratumor heterogeneity remains a possibility. The study linked higher blood T cell density to longer overall survival.

The CDR3 runs to 15 residues. CDR1 and CDR2 from the germline V gene are MNHEY and SMNVEV (reference sequence). The V gene end was trimmed by 4 bases and the J gene end by 2 bases; junction bases not matched to a gene: 4. Regarding this clone: Its specificity is not known.

Profiled with immunoSEQ multiplex PCR; TCRdb holds only in-frame clones, not every one. The sample records roughly 30,000 clones, about 80% being singletons. This rearrangement joins TRBV27 to TRBJ2-7, with TRBD2 matching over 11 bases. This TCR was recovered from a man between 40 and 70 years old with stage III lung adenocarcinoma. Source: peripheral blood mononuclear cells, taken before any cancer treatment. The CDR3 DNA reads TGTGCCAGCAGTTCCCCGACTAGCGGGGCCTACGAGCAGTACTTC. This encodes CASSSPTSGAYEQYF.